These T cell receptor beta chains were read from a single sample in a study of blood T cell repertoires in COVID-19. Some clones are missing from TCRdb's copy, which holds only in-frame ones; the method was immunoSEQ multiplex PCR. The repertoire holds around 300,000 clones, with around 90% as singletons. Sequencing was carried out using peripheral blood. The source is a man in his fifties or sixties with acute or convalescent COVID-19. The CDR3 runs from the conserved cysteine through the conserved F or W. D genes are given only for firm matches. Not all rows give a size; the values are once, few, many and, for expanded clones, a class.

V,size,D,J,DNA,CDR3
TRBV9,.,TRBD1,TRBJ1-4,TGTGCCAGCAACCCGGGACAGGGGGATGAAAAACTGTTTTTT,CASNPGQGDEKLFF
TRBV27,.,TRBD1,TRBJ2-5,TGTGCCAGCAGTTCACTGACAGGGCGACAAGAGACCCAGTACTTC,CASSSLTGRQETQYF
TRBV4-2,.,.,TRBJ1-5,TGTGCCAGCAGCCAAGATCGGGGAGGGCCTAGCAATCAGCCCCAGCATTTT,CASSQDRGGPSNQPQHF
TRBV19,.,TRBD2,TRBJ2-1,TGTGCCAGTACCCAACTGACTAGCGGGCTCGGGGGTGGAGAGCAGTTCTTC,CASTQLTSGLGGGEQFF
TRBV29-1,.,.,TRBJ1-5,TGCAGCGTTGTAACGGGGAGGGGAGGGAGCAATCAGCCCCAGCATTTT,CSVVTGRGGSNQPQHF
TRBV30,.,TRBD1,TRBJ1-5,TGTGCCTGGAGTAGGACAGGGGTAAATCAGCCCCAGCATTTT,CAWSRTGVNQPQHF
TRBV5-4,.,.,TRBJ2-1,TGTGCCAGCAGCTTGGGGGAGCGAGACAATGAGCAGTTCTTC,CASSLGERDNEQFF
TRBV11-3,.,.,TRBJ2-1,TGTGCCAGCAGCCAACAGGTAAATGAGCAGTTCTTC,CASSQQVNEQFF
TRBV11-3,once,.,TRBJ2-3,TGTGCCAGCAGCGCAGGAACGTCGCTCACAGATACGCAGTATTTT,CASSAGTSLTDTQYF
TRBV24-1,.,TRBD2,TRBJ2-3,TGTGCCACCAGTGACCCCGGGACTAGCGGGGGGCCTGGTACAGATACGCAGTATTTT,CATSDPGTSGGPGTDTQYF
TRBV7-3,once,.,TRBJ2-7,TGTGCCAGCAGCACCGCCGGGAACTACGAGCAGTACTTC,CASSTAGNYEQYF
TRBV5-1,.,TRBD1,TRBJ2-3,TGCGCCAGCAGCTTGGGACAGGGCCGGAGCACAGATACGCAGTATTTT,CASSLGQGRSTDTQYF
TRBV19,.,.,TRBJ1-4,TGTGCCAGTAGTCCCTCCCAGGGCGAAAAACTGTTTTTT,CASSPSQGEKLFF
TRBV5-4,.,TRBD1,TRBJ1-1,TGTGCCAGCAGCGCGGACAGGGTCCGGAACACTGAAGCTTTCTTT,CASSADRVRNTEAFF
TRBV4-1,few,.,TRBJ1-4,TGCGCCAGCAGTGGACAGTTTCTTGGTCTACGGGTTGAAAAACTGTTTTTT,CASSGQFLGLRVEKLFF
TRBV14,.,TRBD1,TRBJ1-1,TGTGCCAGCAGCCAAGTATCATGGACAGGAAGGACTGAAGCTTTCTTT,CASSQVSWTGRTEAFF
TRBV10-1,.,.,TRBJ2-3,TGCGCCAGCAGTGAGTCGGGGACTCCAAGCGATACGCAGTATTTT,CASSESGTPSDTQYF
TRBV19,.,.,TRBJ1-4,TGTGCCAGTAGTATGCGGGACGGTGAAAAACTGTTTTTT,CASSMRDGEKLFF
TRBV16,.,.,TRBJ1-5,TGTGCCAGCAGCCAACGGGAGAAGCCCCAGCATTTT,CASSQREKPQHF
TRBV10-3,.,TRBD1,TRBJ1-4,TGTGCCATCAGGGGGGACAGGGTCACTAATGAAAAACTGTTTTTT,CAIRGDRVTNEKLFF